The following is a T cell receptor (beta chain) sequence with its context. This CDR3 comprises 15 residues. V was shortened by 4 bases and J by 5 bases, with 17 bases between the two germline ends. From germline, CDR1 is SGHAT and CDR2 FQNNGV. This specimen comes from a study of blood T cell repertoires in COVID-19. Original data processing: Reference gene primer amplification gave nucleated cell count estimates. The data were produced by immunoSEQ multiplex PCR, yet TCRdb's version contains in-frame clones alone and is incomplete. That table furnishes V, J and clone size, whereas the DNA furnished D and trimming. This sample has about 220,000 clones, with over 70% found just once.

The rearrangement joins TRBV11-2 to TRBJ2-5, with TRBD2 as a possible D gene (6 bases). The sample consisted of peripheral blood. The origin of this receptor is a woman in her fifties or sixties with acute or convalescent COVID-19. CDR3 region: CASSSGAGGWETQYF. The CDR3 DNA reads TGTGCCAGCAGCTCCGGGGCAGGAGGGTGGGAGACCCAGTACTTC.